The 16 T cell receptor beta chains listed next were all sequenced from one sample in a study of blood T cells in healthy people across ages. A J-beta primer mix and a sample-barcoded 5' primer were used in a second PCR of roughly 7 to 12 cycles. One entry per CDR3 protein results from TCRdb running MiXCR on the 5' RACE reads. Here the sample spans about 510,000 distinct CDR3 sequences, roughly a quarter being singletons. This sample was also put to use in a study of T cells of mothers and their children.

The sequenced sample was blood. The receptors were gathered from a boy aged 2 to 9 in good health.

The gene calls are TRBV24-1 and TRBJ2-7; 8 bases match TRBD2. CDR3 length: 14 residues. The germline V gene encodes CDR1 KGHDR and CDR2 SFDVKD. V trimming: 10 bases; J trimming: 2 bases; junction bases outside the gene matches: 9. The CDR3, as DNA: TGTGCCACTTTGTTCGGACTAGCAGCCTACGAGCAGTACTTC. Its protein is CATLFGLAAYEQYF.

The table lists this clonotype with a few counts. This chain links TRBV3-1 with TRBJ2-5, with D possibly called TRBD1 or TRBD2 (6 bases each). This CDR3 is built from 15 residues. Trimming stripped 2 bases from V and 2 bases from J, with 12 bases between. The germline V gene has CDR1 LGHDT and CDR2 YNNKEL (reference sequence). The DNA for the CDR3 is TGTGCCAGCAGCCAAAGTCCGGGGGCGCAAGAGACCCAGTACTTC. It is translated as CASSQSPGAQETQYF.

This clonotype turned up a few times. In DNA form, the CDR3 reads TGCAGTGCTATAGGACTAGCGGGCAGCTACGAGCAGTACTTC. Residues: CSAIGLAGSYEQYF. This sequence joins TRBV20-1 and TRBJ2-7; TRBD2 agrees at 11 bases. Germline V CDR1 and CDR2: DFQATT, SNEGSKA (reference sequence). V was pared by 4 bases and J by 3 bases, with 5 bases of the junction left unmatched. The CDR3 is 14 amino acids.

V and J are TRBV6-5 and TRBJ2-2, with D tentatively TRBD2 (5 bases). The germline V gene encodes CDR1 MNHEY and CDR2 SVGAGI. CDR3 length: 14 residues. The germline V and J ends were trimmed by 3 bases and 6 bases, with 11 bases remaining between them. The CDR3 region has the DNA TGTGCCAGCAGTTATGGTAGCGATCCCGGGGAGCTGTTTTTT. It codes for CASSYGSDPGELFF.

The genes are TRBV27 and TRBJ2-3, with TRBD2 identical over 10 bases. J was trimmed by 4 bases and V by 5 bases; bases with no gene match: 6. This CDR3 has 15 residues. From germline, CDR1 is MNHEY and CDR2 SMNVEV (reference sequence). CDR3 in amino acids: CASSPLGLAADTQYF. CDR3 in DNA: TGTGCCAGCAGTCCACTAGGACTAGCGGCAGATACGCAGTATTTT.

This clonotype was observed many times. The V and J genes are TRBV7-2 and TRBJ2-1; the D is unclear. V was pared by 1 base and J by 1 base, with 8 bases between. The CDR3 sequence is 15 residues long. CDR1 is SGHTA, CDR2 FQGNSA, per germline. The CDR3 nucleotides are TGTGCCAGCAGCTTAGTAGAACAGTCCTACAATGAGCAGTTCTTC. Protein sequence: CASSLVEQSYNEQFF.

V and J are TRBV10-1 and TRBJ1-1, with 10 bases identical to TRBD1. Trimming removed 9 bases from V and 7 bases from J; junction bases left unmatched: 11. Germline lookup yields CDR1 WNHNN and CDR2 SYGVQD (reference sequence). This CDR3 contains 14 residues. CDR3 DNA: TGCGCCAGGGAGCCTCGGACAGGGGGAGGTGAAGCTTTCTTT. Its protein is CAREPRTGGGEAFF.

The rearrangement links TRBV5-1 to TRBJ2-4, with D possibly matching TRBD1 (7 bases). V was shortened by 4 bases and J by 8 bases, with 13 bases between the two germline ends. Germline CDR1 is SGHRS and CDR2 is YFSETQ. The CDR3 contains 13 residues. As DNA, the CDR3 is TGCGCCAGCAGCGCGGGACAGAAGGACATTCAGTACTTC. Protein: CASSAGQKDIQYF.

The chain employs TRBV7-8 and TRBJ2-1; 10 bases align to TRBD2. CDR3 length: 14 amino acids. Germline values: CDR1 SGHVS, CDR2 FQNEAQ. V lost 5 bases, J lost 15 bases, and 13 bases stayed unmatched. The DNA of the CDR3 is TGTGCCAGCAGCCCCCAGACCTCTAGCGGGGGTCGGTTCTTC. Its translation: CASSPQTSSGGRFF.

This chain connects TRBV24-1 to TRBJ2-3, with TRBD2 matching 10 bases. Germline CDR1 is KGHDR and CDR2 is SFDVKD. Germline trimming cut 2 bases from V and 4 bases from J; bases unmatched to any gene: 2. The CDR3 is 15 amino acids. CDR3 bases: TGTGCCACCAGTGATTCTAGCGGGAGCGCAGATACGCAGTATTTT. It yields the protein CATSDSSGSADTQYF.

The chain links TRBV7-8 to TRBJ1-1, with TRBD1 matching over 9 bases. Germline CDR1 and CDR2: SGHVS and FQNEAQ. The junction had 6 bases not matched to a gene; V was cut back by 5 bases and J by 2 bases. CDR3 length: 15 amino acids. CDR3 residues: CASSPDRGGNTEAFF. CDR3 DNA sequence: TGTGCCAGCAGCCCTGACAGGGGGGGAAACACTGAAGCTTTCTTT.

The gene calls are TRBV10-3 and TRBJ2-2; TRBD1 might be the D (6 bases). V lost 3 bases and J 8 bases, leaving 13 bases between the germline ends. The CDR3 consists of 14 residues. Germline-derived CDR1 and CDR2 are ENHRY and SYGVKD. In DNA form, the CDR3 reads TGTGCCATCAGTGATCTTACAGGGTCTGGGGAGCTGTTTTTT. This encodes CAISDLTGSGELFF.

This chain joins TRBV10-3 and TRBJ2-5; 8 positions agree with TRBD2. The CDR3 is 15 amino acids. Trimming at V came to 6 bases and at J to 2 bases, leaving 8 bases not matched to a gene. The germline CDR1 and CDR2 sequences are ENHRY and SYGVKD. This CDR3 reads CAISHFPGGQETQYF. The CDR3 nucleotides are TGTGCCATCAGCCACTTTCCGGGGGGGCAAGAGACCCAGTACTTC.

CDR3 coding DNA: TGCGCCAGCAGCTCGGGGACTAGCGGGGGGGCAGAGACCCAGTACTTC. Translation gives CASSSGTSGGAETQYF. The genes are TRBV5-1 and TRBJ2-5; 16 bases line up with TRBD2. Losses at the gene ends were 3 bases for V and 4 bases for J; bases not matched to a gene: 3. Germline V gene sequence: CDR1 SGHRS, CDR2 YFSETQ. The length of the CDR3 is 16 residues.

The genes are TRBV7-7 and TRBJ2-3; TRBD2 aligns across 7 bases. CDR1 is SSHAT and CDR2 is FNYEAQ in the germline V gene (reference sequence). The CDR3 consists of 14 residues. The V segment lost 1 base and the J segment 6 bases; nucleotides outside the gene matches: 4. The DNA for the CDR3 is TGTGCCAGCAGCTTAGGTCCTAGCGGTGATACGCAGTATTTT. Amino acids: CASSLGPSGDTQYF.

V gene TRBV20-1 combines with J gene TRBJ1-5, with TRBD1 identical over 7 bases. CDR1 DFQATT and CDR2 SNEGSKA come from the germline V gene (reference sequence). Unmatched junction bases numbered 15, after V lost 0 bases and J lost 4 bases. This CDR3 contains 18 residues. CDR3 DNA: TGCAGTGCTAGAGATGTAAAAAAACAGGGACAGCGGAATCAGCCCCAGCATTTT. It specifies CSARDVKKQGQRNQPQHF.